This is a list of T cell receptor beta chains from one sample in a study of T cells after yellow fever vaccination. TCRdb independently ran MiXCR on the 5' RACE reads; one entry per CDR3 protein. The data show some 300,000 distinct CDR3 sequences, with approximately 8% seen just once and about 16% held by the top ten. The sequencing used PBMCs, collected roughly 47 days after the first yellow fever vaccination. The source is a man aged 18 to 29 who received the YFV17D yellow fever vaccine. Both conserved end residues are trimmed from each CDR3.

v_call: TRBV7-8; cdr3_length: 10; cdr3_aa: ASSSSRREAF
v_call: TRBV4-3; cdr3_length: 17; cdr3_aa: ASSQDLGLAGRRTDTQY
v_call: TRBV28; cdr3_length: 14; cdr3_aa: ASMAHSGREGNIQY
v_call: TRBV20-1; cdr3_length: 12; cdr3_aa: SASRGIAGETQY
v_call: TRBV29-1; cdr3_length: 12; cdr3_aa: SVRKVLLRETQY
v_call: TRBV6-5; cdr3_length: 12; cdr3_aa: ASSYSIPPYEQH
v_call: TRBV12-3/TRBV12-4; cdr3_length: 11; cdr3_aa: ASSPRGAGELF
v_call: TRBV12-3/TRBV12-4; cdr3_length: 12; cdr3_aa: ASSLGVGTDTQY
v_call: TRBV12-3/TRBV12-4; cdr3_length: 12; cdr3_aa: ASSFDRPTGELF
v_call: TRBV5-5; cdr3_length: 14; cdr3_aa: ASSLVVGPSYNEQF
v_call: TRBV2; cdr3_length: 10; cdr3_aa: ASSENAYEQY
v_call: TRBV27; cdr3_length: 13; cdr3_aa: ASCKGGLAKNIQY
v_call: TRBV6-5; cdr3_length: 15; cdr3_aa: ASSSPLGNRLNYEQY
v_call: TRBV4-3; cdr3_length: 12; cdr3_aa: ASSQVSSGGEQF
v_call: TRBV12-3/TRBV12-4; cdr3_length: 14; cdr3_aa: ASSSLGQDTYNEQF
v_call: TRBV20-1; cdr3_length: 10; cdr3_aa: SARNGDHTQY
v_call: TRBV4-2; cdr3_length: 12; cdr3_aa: ASSPGRLYYEQF
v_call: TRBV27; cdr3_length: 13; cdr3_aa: ASGQGNSGANVLT
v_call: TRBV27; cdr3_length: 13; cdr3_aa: ATPPGDRGLDTQY
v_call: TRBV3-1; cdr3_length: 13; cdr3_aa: ASTQSGQGGTEAF
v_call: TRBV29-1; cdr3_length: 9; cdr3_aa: SGLFGTEAF
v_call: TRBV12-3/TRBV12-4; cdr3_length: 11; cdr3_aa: ASSLARTGKAF
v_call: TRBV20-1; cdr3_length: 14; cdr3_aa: SASRAGREDTGELF
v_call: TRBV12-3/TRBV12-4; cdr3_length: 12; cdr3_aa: ASSPGPVNTEAF
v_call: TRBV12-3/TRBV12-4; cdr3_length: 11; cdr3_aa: ASSLASPQPQH
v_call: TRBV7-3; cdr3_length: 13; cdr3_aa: ASSFSPTGDNEQF
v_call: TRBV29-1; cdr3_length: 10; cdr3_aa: SVDRGQETQY
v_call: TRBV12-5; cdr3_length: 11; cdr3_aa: ASGPGDYNEQF
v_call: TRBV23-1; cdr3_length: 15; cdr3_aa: ASSQTIRTGGGETQY
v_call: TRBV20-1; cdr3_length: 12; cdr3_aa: SANTGLAGDTQY
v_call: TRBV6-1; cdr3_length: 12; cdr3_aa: ASSAAGNTGELF
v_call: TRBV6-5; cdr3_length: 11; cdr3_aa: ASSYSGTEGRF
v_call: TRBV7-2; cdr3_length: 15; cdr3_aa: ASSRAPGQGSTDTQY
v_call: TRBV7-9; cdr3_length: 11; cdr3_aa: ASSYTMNTEAF
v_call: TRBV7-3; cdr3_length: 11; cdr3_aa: ASSRSGGYEQY
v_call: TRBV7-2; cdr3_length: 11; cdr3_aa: ASTTGLSYEQY
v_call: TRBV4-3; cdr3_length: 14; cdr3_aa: ASSQRHRGSTDTQY
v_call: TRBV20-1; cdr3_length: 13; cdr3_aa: SASTSGGGQETQY
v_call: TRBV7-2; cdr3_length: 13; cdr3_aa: ASSLVRDTNYGYT
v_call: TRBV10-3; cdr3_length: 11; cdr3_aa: AISDGSTYEQY
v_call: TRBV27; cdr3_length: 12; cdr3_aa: ASSTIDDQETQY
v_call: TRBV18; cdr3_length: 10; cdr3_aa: ASSPQHYQQY
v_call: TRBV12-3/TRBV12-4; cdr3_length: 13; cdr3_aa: ASSLAEGPGASQY
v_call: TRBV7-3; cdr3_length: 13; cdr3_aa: ASSLGPQRTDTQY
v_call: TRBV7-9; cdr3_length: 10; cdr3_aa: ASSLYQETQY
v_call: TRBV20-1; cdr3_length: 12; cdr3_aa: SAAPGSGRETQY
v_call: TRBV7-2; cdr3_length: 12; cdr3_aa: ASSFQGPYNEQF
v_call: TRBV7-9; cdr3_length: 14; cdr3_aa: ASSRGQSRAPDTQY
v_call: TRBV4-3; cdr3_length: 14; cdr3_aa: ASSQERLAGQNTQY
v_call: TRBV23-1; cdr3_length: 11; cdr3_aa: ASSRGGNEKLF
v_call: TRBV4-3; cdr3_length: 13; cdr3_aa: ASSQEPSPDTEAF
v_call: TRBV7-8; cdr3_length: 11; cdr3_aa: ASSVDSFNEQF
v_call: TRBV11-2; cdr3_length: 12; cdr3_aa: ASSLGTGGYEAF
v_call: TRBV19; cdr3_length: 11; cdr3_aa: ASQSGHNQPQH
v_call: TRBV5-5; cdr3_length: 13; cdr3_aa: ASSLGASNTGELF
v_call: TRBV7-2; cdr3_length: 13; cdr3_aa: ASRTRGGGGDTQY